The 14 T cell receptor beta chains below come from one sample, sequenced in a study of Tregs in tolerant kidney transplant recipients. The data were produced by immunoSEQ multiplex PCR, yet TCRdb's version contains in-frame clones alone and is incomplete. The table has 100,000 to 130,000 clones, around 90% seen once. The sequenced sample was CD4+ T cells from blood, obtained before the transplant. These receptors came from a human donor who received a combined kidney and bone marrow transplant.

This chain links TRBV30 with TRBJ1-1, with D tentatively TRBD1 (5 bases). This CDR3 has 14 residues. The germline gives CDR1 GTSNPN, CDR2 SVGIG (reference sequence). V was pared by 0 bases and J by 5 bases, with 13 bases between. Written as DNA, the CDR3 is TGTGCCTGGAGTGTCCCACAGGCACCAACTGAAGCTTTCTTT. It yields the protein CAWSVPQAPTEAFF.

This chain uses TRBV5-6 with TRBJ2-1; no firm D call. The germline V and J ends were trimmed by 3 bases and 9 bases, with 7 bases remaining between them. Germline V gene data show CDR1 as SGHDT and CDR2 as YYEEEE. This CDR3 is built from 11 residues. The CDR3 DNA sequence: TGTGCCAGCAGCTCATATAGTGAGCAGTTCTTC. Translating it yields CASSSYSEQFF.

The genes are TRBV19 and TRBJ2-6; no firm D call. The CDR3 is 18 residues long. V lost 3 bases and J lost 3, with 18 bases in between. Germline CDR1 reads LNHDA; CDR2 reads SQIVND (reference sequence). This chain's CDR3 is CASSIRLLSPIGANVLTF. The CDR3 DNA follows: TGTGCCAGTAGTATCCGACTCCTCTCTCCGATTGGGGCCAACGTCCTGACTTTC.

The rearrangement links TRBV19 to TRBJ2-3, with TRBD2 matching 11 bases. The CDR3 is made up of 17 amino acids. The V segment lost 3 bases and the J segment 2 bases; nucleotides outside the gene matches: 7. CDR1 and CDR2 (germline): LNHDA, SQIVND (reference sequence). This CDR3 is CASSMDGTSGVTDTQYF. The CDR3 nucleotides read TGTGCCAGTAGTATGGATGGGACTAGCGGAGTCACAGATACGCAGTATTTT.

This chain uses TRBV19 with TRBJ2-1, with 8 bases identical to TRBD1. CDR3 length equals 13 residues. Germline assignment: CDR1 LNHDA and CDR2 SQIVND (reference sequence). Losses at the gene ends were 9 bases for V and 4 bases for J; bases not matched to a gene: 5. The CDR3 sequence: CASRGLGYNEQFF. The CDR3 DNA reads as TGTGCCAGCAGGGGGCTTGGGTACAATGAGCAGTTCTTC.

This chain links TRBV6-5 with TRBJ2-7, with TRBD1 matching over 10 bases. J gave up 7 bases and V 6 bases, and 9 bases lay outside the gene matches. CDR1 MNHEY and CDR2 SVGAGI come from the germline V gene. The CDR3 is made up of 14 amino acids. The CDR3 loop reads CASSRTGQGVEQYF. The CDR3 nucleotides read TGTGCCAGCAGCCGGACCGGACAGGGGGTTGAGCAGTACTTC.

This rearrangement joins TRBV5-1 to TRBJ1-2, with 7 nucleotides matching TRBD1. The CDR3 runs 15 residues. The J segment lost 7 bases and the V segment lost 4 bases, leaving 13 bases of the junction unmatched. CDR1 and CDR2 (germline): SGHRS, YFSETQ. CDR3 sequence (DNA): TGCGCCAGCAGCCTAGGACAGGCGCAGGACGGTGGCTACACCTTC. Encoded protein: CASSLGQAQDGGYTF. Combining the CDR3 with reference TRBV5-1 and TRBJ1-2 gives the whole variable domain KAGVTQTPRYLIKTRGQQVTLSCSPISGHRSVSWYQQTPGQGLQFLFEYFSETQRNKGNFPGRFSGRQFSNSRSEMNVSTLELGDSALYLCASSLGQAQDGGYTFGSGTRLTVV.

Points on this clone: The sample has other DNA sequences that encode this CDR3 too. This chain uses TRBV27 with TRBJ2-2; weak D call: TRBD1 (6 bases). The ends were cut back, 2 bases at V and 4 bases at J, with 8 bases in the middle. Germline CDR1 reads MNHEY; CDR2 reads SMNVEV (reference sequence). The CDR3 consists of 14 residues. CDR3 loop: CASSLTGPTGELFF. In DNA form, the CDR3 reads TGTGCCAGCAGTTTAACAGGGCCCACCGGGGAGCTGTTTTTT.

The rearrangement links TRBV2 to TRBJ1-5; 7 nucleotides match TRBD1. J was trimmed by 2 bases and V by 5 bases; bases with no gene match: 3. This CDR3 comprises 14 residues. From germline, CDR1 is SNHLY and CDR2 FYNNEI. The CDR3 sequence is CASSLTGGNQPQHF. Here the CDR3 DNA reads TGTGCCAGCAGTCTTACAGGGGGCAATCAGCCCCAGCATTTT.

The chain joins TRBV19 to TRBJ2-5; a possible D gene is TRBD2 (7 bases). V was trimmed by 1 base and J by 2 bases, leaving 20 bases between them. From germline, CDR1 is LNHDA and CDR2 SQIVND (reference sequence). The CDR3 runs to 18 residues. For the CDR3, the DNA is TGTGCCAGTAGTATAGTGGCCGGAGGGGGGGGCGTTCAAGAGACCCAGTACTTC. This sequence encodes CASSIVAGGGGVQETQYF.

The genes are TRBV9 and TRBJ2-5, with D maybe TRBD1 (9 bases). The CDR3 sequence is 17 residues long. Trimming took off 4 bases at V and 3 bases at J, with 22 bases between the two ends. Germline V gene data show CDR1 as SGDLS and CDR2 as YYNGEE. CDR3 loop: CASSTGTGRAGEETQYF. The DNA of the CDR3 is TGTGCCAGCAGCACCGGGACAGGGCGAGCGGGGGAAGAGACCCAGTACTTC.

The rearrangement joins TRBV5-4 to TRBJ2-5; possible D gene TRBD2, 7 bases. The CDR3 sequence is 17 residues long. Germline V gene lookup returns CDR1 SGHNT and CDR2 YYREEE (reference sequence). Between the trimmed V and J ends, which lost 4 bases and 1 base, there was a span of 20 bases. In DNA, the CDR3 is TGTGCCAGCAGCCGCCTGGGTGGCGGGGGCGTCCAAGAGACCCAGTACTTC. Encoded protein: CASSRLGGGGVQETQYF.

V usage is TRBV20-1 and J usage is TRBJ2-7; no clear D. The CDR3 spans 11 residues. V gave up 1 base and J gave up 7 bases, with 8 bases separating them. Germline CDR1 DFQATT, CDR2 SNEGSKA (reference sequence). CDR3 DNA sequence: TGCAGTGCTAGAGTCCCGACAGAGCAGTACTTC. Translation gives CSARVPTEQYF.

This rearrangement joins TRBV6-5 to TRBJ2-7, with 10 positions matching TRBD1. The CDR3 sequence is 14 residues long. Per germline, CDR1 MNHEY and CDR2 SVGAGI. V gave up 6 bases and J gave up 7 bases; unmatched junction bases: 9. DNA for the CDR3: TGTGCCAGCAGCCCCGGGACAGGGGTTAATGAGCAGTACTTC. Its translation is CASSPGTGVNEQYF.